This T cell receptor beta chain was observed in a study of blood T cell repertoires in COVID-19. This clone was found a few times. The CDR3 is 14 residues long. CDR1 MGHDK and CDR2 SYGVNS come from the germline V gene. V trimming: 7 bases; J trimming: 1 base; junction bases outside the gene matches: 4. Libraries were prepared by immunoSEQ multiplex PCR; TCRdb keeps only in-frame clonotypes and omits some of them. The sample consists of some 71,000 clones, about 80% of them appearing once. The J gene is TRBJ2-1, the V gene TRBV25-1; TRBD1 matches at 7 bases. This clonotype originated in a woman in her 70s with acute or convalescent COVID-19. The sequencing sample was made of peripheral blood. DNA for the CDR3: TGTGCCAGCAAGAGGGGGCCATCCTACAATGAGCAGTTCTTC. Encoded protein: CASKRGPSYNEQFF.